Following are 31 T cell receptor beta chains from one sample sequenced in a study of sequential checkpoint blockade in melanoma. Generated by immunoSEQ multiplex PCR, the TCRdb table keeps only in-frame clones and is missing some. The repertoire consists of about 22,000 clones, with approximately 68% occurring once and the leading ten covering 15% to 20%. Treatment given: randomized to nivolumab then ipilimumab (arm A) or the reverse (arm B). The sequencing here drew on CD8+ T cells sorted from blood (inferred from file names), taken from a patient given nivolumab and ipilimumab in sequence. Source of these receptors: a human donor with melanoma.

The chain carries TRBV9 and TRBJ2-2, with 7 positions matching TRBD2. The CDR3 is 16 residues long. V lost 0 bases to trimming and J lost 1 base; unmatched junction nucleotides: 3. Germline assignment: CDR1 SGDLS and CDR2 YYNGEE. In DNA form, the CDR3 reads TGTGCCAGCAGCGTAGTGGGGGGGATGAACACCGGGGAGCTGTTTTTT. This encodes CASSVVGGMNTGELFF.

The chain employs TRBV7-2 and TRBJ2-3; TRBD2 might be the D (7 bases). This CDR3 has 17 residues. The germline CDR1 and CDR2 sequences are SGHTA and FQGNSA. V was clipped by 3 bases and J by 4 bases, with 20 bases between them. CDR3 loop: CASSFSAGGRLADTQYF. DNA of the CDR3: TGTGCCAGCAGCTTCTCGGCCGGGGGGCGGCTGGCAGATACGCAGTATTTT. Filled out from reference TRBV7-2 and TRBJ2-3, the complete variable domain reads GAGVSQSPSNKVTEKGKDVELRCDPISGHTALYWYRQSLGQGLEFLIYFQGNSAPDKSGLPSDRFSAERTGGSVSTLTIQRTQQEDSAVYLCASSFSAGGRLADTQYFGPGTRLTVL.

The genes are TRBV25-1 and TRBJ2-5, with D possibly TRBD2 on 5 matching bases. Germline assignment: CDR1 MGHDK and CDR2 SYGVNS. This CDR3 is 13 amino acids long. The V end was cut by 0 bases, the J end by 4 bases, with 6 bases between. In DNA form, the CDR3 reads TGTGCCAGCAGTGAATACGCGGGAGAGACCCAGTACTTC. Amino acid sequence: CASSEYAGETQYF.

This chain joins TRBV7-9 and TRBJ2-1; 10 positions agree with TRBD2. J lost 8 bases, V lost 1 base, and 8 bases had no gene match. Germline loops: CDR1 SEHNR, CDR2 FQNEAQ (reference sequence). The CDR3 is made up of 16 amino acids. CDR3 amino acids: CASSLGFSGGLDEQFF. CDR3 nucleotide sequence: TGTGCCAGCAGCTTAGGTTTTAGCGGGGGGTTGGATGAGCAGTTCTTC.

The chain links TRBV9 to TRBJ2-3; 9 bases are shared with TRBD2. The germline V gene encodes CDR1 SGDLS and CDR2 YYNGEE. The CDR3 extends over 16 amino acids. V trimming: 4 bases; J trimming: 4 bases; junction bases outside the gene matches: 10. DNA for the CDR3: TGTGCCAGCAGCCCGATGGGAGGCGGGAGGGCAGATACGCAGTATTTT. Protein sequence: CASSPMGGGRADTQYF.

In this sample, this clone turned up once. This chain links TRBV28 with TRBJ1-1; a weak D match, TRBD1 (6 bases). Germline lookup yields CDR1 MDHEN and CDR2 SYDVKM. Trimming shortened V by 2 bases and J by 0 bases, and 10 bases separated the two germline ends. The CDR3 totals 15 residues. The CDR3 DNA reads as TGTGCCAGCAGTTTAATAGGGGACATGAACACTGAAGCTTTCTTT. As protein: CASSLIGDMNTEAFF.

This clone has just a few counts. A read error may produce the germline difference seen at one junction end. At the DNA level, this CDR3 is encoded by other sequences in the same sample as well. The chain recombines TRBV5-4 with TRBJ1-1, with D perhaps TRBD1 (5 bases). Germline V gene sequence: CDR1 SGHNT, CDR2 YYREEE (reference sequence). This CDR3 spans 16 amino acids. The CDR3 nucleotides read TGCGCCAGCAGCCAAGACTTTAGGGTAGGGGTAACTGAAGCTTTCTTT. Encoded protein: CASSQDFRVGVTEAFF.

The rearrangement joins TRBV6-5 to TRBJ1-5; 7 bases are shared with TRBD1. The junction had 5 bases not matched to a gene; V was cut back by 5 bases and J by 7 bases. CDR1 is MNHEY and CDR2 is SVGAGI in the germline V gene. The CDR3 sequence is 13 residues long. The CDR3 is CASSDRVEQPQHF. For the CDR3, the DNA is TGTGCCAGCAGTGACAGGGTGGAACAGCCCCAGCATTTT.

The gene calls are TRBV19 and TRBJ1-1, with a weak D call TRBD1 (6 bases). Germline V gives CDR1 LNHDA, CDR2 SQIVND (reference sequence). The CDR3 is 15 amino acids. V lost 5 bases, J lost 7 bases, and 20 bases lay in between. CDR3 sequence: CASSFYRVNLGEAFF. The CDR3 DNA is TGTGCCAGTAGTTTCTACAGGGTAAATTTGGGTGAAGCTTTCTTT.

The rearrangement joins TRBV7-9 to TRBJ1-5; D is unclear. The CDR3 runs 14 residues. Germline V gene sequence: CDR1 SEHNR, CDR2 FQNEAQ (reference sequence). Trimming left V 5 bases short and J 3 bases short, with 11 bases between. This CDR3 reads CASSPDGYNQPQHF. As DNA, the CDR3 is TGTGCCAGCAGCCCCGACGGGTACAATCAGCCCCAGCATTTT. The full variable domain, completed using reference TRBV7-9 and TRBJ1-5, is DTGVSQNPRHKITKRGQNVTFRCDPISEHNRLYWYRQTLGQGPEFLTYFQNEAQLEKSRLLSDRFSAERPKGSFSTLEIQRTEQGDSAMYLCASSPDGYNQPQHFGDGTRLSIL.

J is TRBJ1-1 and V is TRBV2; 8 bases match TRBD1. CDR1 is SNHLY, CDR2 FYNNEI, per germline. Germline trimming cut 6 bases from V and 5 bases from J; bases unmatched to any gene: 2. The CDR3 runs to 12 residues. CDR3 DNA sequence: TGTGCCAGCAGCGACAGGGGTACTGAAGCTTTCTTT. Amino acids: CASSDRGTEAFF.

This chain uses TRBV27 with TRBJ2-1; D is perhaps TRBD2 (5 bases). Trimming removed 0 bases from V and 1 base from J, with 10 bases in between. Germline V gene sequence: CDR1 MNHEY, CDR2 SMNVEV (reference sequence). The CDR3 totals 16 residues. The CDR3 DNA follows: TGTGCCAGCAGTTTATCAGAGGGCGAATCCTACAATGAGCAGTTCTTC. Encoded protein: CASSLSEGESYNEQFF.

As for this clone: The sample has other DNA sequences that encode this CDR3 too. The chain couples TRBV5-1 to TRBJ2-7; weak D call: TRBD1 (6 bases). V lost 0 bases and J lost 6, with 10 bases in between. Germline values: CDR1 SGHRS, CDR2 YFSETQ. The CDR3 covers 13 residues. For the CDR3, the DNA is TGCGCCAGCAGCTTGGGACAGGCCCGCGAGCAGTACTTC. Translating gives CASSLGQAREQYF.

This chain joins TRBV7-2 and TRBJ2-7; no clear D gene. The CDR3 has 13 amino acids. The germline CDR1 and CDR2 sequences are SGHTA and FQGNSA. Trimming removed 8 bases at V and 2 bases at J, with 13 bases between. The CDR3 loop reads CASAPAATYEQYF. The CDR3 DNA is TGTGCCAGCGCCCCCGCTGCGACCTACGAGCAGTACTTC.

This sequence joins TRBV4-2 and TRBJ2-2; 10 bases are shared with TRBD2. With V trimmed by 0 bases and J by 7 bases, 5 bases remained unmatched. The CDR3 contains 16 residues. Germline CDR1 LGHNA, CDR2 YNFKEQ. The CDR3 DNA reads as TGTGCCAGCAGCCAAGATCCAGCGGGGGGGTACGGGGAGCTGTTTTTT. This sequence encodes CASSQDPAGGYGELFF.

V usage is TRBV7-8 and J usage is TRBJ2-2, with 10 bases matching TRBD1. J was trimmed by 6 bases and V by 5 bases; bases with no gene match: 6. Germline CDR1 SGHVS, CDR2 FQNEAQ. The CDR3 runs to 15 residues. The CDR3 coding sequence is TGTGCCAGCAGCAGGACAGGGGGTAAAGCCGGGGAGCTGTTTTTT. It is translated as CASSRTGGKAGELFF.

This chain links TRBV9 with TRBJ1-2; 7 positions agree with TRBD1. This CDR3 region has 20 residues. Germline V gene data show CDR1 as SGDLS and CDR2 as YYNGEE. V was pared by 4 bases and J by 4 bases, with 25 bases of the junction left unmatched. The CDR3 spells CASSSRGGGSTEQLLYGYTF. DNA for the CDR3: TGTGCCAGCAGCTCACGAGGAGGGGGCAGCACGGAACAACTCCTCTATGGCTACACCTTC.

This chain connects TRBV11-2 to TRBJ2-1, with 7 bases matching TRBD2. CDR1 is SGHAT, CDR2 FQNNGV, per germline. Unmatched junction bases numbered 11, after V lost 5 bases and J lost 7 bases. The CDR3 has 15 amino acids. CDR3 loop: CASSPPAGDPNEQFF. DNA for the CDR3: TGTGCCAGCAGCCCACCGGCGGGGGACCCAAATGAGCAGTTCTTC. The full variable domain, in which reference TRBV11-2 and TRBJ2-1 provide the parts outside the CDR3, is EAGVAQSPRYKIIEKRQSVAFWCNPISGHATLYWYQQILGQGPKLLIQFQNNGVVDDSQLPKDRFSAERLKGVDSTLKIQPAKLEDSAVYLCASSPPAGDPNEQFFGPGTRLTVL.

The rearrangement uses TRBV7-9 and TRBJ1-6; possible D gene TRBD1, 6 bases. Germline CDR1 reads SEHNR; CDR2 reads FQNEAQ (reference sequence). The CDR3 is made up of 13 amino acids. V was pared by 3 bases and J by 7 bases, with 7 bases between. This CDR3 reads CASSLDRNSPLHF. The CDR3 DNA follows: TGTGCCAGCAGCTTGGACAGAAATTCACCCCTCCACTTT.

The CDR3 coding sequence is TGCGCCAGCAGCCAATCCCGACAGGGAGATGAAGCTTTCTTT. It yields the protein CASSQSRQGDEAFF. The rearrangement links TRBV4-1 to TRBJ1-1; 7 nucleotides match TRBD1. CDR1 and CDR2 (germline): MGHRA, YSYEKL. Trimming cost V 2 bases and J 7 bases; bases outside gene matches: 7. The CDR3 covers 14 residues.

This clone was seen a few times. This rearrangement joins TRBV7-8 to TRBJ2-7, with D tentatively TRBD2 (7 bases). V gave up 5 bases and J gave up 2 bases, with 10 bases separating them. The CDR3 runs 13 residues. Germline lookup yields CDR1 SGHVS and CDR2 FQNEAQ. The CDR3 loop reads CASSIGGAYEQYF. The CDR3, as DNA: TGTGCCAGCAGCATAGGGGGGGCCTACGAGCAGTACTTC.

This clone was seen only once. The chain is built from TRBV4-3 and TRBJ1-1; D uncertain. V was clipped by 5 bases and J by 5 bases, with 15 bases between them. Germline V gene lookup returns CDR1 LGHNA and CDR2 YSLEER. The CDR3 consists of 14 residues. CDR3 nucleotides: TGCGCCAGCAGCTGGGATGAGGGAAGAACTGAAGCTTTCTTT. Its translation: CASSWDEGRTEAFF.

The gene calls are TRBV2 and TRBJ2-1; 7 positions match TRBD1. Germline V gene sequence: CDR1 SNHLY, CDR2 FYNNEI. Germline trimming cut 7 bases from V and 3 bases from J; bases unmatched to any gene: 15. CDR3 length equals 17 residues. CDR3 DNA sequence: TGTGCCAGCAATGGTGACAGGGACCTTCCTGACTACAATGAGCAGTTCTTC. This encodes CASNGDRDLPDYNEQFF.

The chain joins TRBV20-1 to TRBJ2-7; no reliable D call. CDR1 is DFQATT, CDR2 SNEGSKA, per germline (reference sequence). V dropped 5 bases and J dropped 5 bases, with 10 bases sitting between them. This CDR3 is 11 amino acids long. CDR3 region: CSASDQNEQYF. The CDR3 DNA is TGCAGTGCTTCAGATCAGAACGAGCAGTACTTC.

The chain joins TRBV4-2 to TRBJ2-7; 8 bases align to TRBD1. This CDR3 has 14 amino acids. Germline assignment: CDR1 LGHNA and CDR2 YNFKEQ. With V trimmed by 3 bases and J by 4 bases, 5 bases remained unmatched. The CDR3 sequence: CASSQGTGRYEQYF. The CDR3 DNA follows: TGTGCCAGCAGCCAGGGGACAGGTAGATACGAGCAGTACTTC.

This rearrangement joins TRBV5-4 to TRBJ2-3, with D hard to call. This CDR3 contains 13 residues. In germline, CDR1 is SGHNT, CDR2 YYREEE (reference sequence). With 0 bases removed from V and 6 bases from J, the gap between germline ends came to 8 bases. CDR3 residues: CASSLALSDTQYF. CDR3 coding DNA: TGTGCCAGCAGCTTGGCCCTGTCGGATACGCAGTATTTT.

This clone was seen a handful of times. The chain has TRBV6-5 and TRBJ1-6; tentatively, D is TRBD1 (6 bases). CDR3 length: 14 residues. CDR1 is MNHEY and CDR2 is SVGAGI in the germline V gene. Trimming removed 6 bases at V and 7 bases at J, with 13 bases between. CDR3 DNA: TGTGCCAGCAGCCGGACAGAGGAGAATTCACCCCTCCACTTT. Its translation is CASSRTEENSPLHF.

This chain links TRBV7-9 with TRBJ1-5; D uncertain. Trimming took off 10 bases at V and 5 bases at J, with 24 bases between the two ends. Looked up from germline, CDR1 is SEHNR and CDR2 is FQNEAQ (reference sequence). This CDR3 contains 16 residues. The CDR3 reads CATNSGGISPDQPQHF. The CDR3 coding sequence is TGTGCCACTAATTCGGGAGGGATCAGCCCCGATCAGCCCCAGCATTTT.

This clone was found a few times. This chain uses TRBV4-3 with TRBJ2-7; TRBD1 matches at 9 bases. With 1 base clipped from V and 1 base from J, the junction kept 5 bases outside the gene matches. The CDR3 loop spans 16 amino acids. Germline V CDR1 and CDR2: LGHNA, YSLEER. This CDR3 is CASSQGVGTGSYEQYF. The CDR3 DNA is TGCGCCAGCAGCCAAGGTGTTGGGACAGGGTCCTACGAGCAGTACTTC.

The genes are TRBV9 and TRBJ2-7; TRBD1 agrees at 9 bases. V dropped 2 bases and J dropped 5; count of bases not matched to a gene: 5. This CDR3 is 14 amino acids long. The germline CDR1 and CDR2 sequences are SGDLS and YYNGEE. In DNA, the CDR3 is TGTGCCAGCAGCGTGGGGGACAGGGCCCACGAGCAGTACTTC. It specifies CASSVGDRAHEQYF.

The V call is TRBV5-6, the J call TRBJ2-7; TRBD1 aligns across 7 bases. V shed 5 bases and J 3 bases; nucleotides not matched to a gene: 8. The CDR3 consists of 14 residues. Germline-derived CDR1 and CDR2 are SGHDT and YYEEEE. CDR3 residues: CASSPRTGFYEQYF. As DNA, the CDR3 is TGTGCCAGCAGTCCCAGGACAGGTTTCTACGAGCAGTACTTC.